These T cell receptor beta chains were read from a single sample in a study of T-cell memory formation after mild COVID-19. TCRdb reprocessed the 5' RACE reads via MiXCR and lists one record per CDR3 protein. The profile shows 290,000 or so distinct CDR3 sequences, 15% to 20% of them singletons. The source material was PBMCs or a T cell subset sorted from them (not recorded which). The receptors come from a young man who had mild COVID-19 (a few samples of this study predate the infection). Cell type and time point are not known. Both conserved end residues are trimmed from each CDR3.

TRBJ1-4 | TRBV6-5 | ASSYTARGQRGKLF
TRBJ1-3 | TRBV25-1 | ASSERLSGNTIY
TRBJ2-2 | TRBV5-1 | ASRDGQGTGELF
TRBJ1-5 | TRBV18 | ASSPNVDIAGQH
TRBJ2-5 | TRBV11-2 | ASSRTVGEETQY
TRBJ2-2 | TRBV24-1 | ATTGQANTGELF
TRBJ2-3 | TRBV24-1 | ATSDPGETDTQY
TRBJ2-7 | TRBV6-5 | ASSYKGQRYEQY
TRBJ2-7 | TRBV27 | ASTPGYFQPYEQY
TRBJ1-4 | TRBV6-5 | ASRDAYTPNEKLF
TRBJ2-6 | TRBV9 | ASSAARGSGANVLT
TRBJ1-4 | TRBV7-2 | ASRETGGNEKLF
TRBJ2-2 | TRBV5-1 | ASSAGTGTGELF
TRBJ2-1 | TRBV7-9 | ASSLGQVAGDEQF
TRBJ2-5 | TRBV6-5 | ASSTGWETQY
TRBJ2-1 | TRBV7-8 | ASSLASTSGGISYNEQF
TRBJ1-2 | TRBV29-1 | SVWAGLGAYGYT
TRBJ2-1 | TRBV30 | AWSVLGGLLQDEQF
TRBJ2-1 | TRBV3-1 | ASQKGDRGSGEQF
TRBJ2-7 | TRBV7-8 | ASSLGRGRYEQY
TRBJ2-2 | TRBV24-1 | ATSERQVVGTGELF
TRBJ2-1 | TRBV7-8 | ASRSRWSSYNEQF
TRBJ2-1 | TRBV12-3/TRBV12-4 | ASSFPPGRSDEQF
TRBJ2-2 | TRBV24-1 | ATSDPPGTGGDLNTGELF
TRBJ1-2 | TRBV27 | ASSIRGQRGYGYT
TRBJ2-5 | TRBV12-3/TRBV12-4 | ASSLSWLAGGRETQY
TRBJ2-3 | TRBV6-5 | ASTHTAYRGARVITDTQY
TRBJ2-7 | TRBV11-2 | ASSSRGPSSYEQY
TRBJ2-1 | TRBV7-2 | ASSSRTSGNNEQF
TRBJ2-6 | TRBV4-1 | ASSQKGTGANVLT
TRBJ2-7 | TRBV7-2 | ASSLSGGDLYEQY
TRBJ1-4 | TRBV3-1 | ASSSGFHEKLF
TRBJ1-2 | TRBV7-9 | ASSSSGLPGT